Each of the 21 T cell receptor beta chains below was sequenced from the same sample in a study of healthy donors' naive CD4 and CD8 T cells (dated by TCRdb to the mid-2010s). Reads for this sample came from a 454 GS FLX Titanium. TCR libraries were built from 450 to 600 ng of total RNA with a previously published linear amplification protocol. TCRdb itself trimmed the public reads at Q25 with fastp, ran MiXCR and retained productive beta chains. Rows are unified per CDR3 protein, each entry keeping the most common DNA and genes. The sample table records about 180,000 distinct CDR3 sequences; nearly 75% of these occur just once. The ten largest clones capture 2.3% of the sample. The sequencing input was naive CD4+ and CD8+ T cells sorted from blood, pooled from several donors. What this sample's cell subset or site label stands for: FACS-sorted naive CD4+ (CD45RO-CD45RA+) and naive CD8+ (CD45RA+CD27bright) T cells. The receptors were sampled from a pool of human donors in good health; the sample pools cells from several healthy donors.

The chain joins TRBV5-4 to TRBJ2-1, with 10 positions matching TRBD2. The V segment lost 3 bases and the J segment 0 bases; nucleotides outside the gene matches: 6. The germline V gene has CDR1 SGHNT and CDR2 YYREEE (reference sequence). The CDR3 sequence is 17 residues long. The CDR3 sequence is CASSSPTSGRSYNEQFF. The CDR3, as DNA: TGTGCCAGCAGCTCACCGACTAGCGGGCGCTCCTACAATGAGCAGTTCTTC.

This chain links TRBV18 with TRBJ2-4; maybe TRBD2 (5 bases). Trimming cost V 3 bases and J 1 base, with 16 bases left between them. Germline assignment: CDR1 KGHSH and CDR2 LQKENI. This CDR3 spans 17 amino acids. The DNA for the CDR3 is TGTGCCAGCTCACCCTCTGCCCGGGGTGCGGCCAAAAACATTCAGTACTTC. Amino acids: CASSPSARGAAKNIQYF.

The rearrangement uses TRBV7-3 and TRBJ1-1; D not certain. CDR1 is SGHTA, CDR2 FQGTGA, per germline. Trimming cost V 5 bases and J 4 bases, with 11 bases left between them. CDR3 length: 13 amino acids. The CDR3: CASSDHLTTEAFF. DNA of the CDR3: TGTGCCAGCAGCGACCACCTCACCACTGAAGCTTTCTTT.

This clonotype was counted once. The chain couples TRBV11-2 to TRBJ2-7; D remains unclear. Trimming cost V 1 base and J 5 bases, with 15 bases left between them. From germline, CDR1 is SGHAT and CDR2 FQNNGV. The CDR3 has 15 residues. CDR3 residues: CASSLGGGIGNEQYF. The CDR3 region has the DNA TGTGCCAGCAGCTTAGGCGGCGGAATTGGGAACGAGCAGTACTTC.

J is TRBJ2-1 and V is TRBV11-2; no definite D call. This CDR3 contains 14 residues. Germline CDR1 and CDR2: SGHAT and FQNNGV. V dropped 5 bases and J dropped 6 bases, with 14 bases sitting between them. CDR3 sequence: CASSHSDGLNEQFF. The CDR3 bases are TGTGCCAGCAGCCACTCGGATGGCCTCAATGAGCAGTTCTTC.

This clonotype has just a few counts. This chain links TRBV29-1 with TRBJ1-2, with D perhaps matching TRBD1 (6 bases). CDR1 is SQVTM and CDR2 is ANQGSEA in the germline V gene. This CDR3 comprises 11 residues. The CDR3 protein is CSYGGANGYTF. CDR3 in DNA: TGCAGTTACGGGGGGGCAAATGGCTACACCTTC.

The chain links TRBV30 to TRBJ2-1; 9 bases are shared with TRBD2. Losses at the gene ends were 0 bases for V and 8 bases for J; bases not matched to a gene: 11. The CDR3 covers 16 residues. Germline V gene sequence: CDR1 GTSNPN, CDR2 SVGIG (reference sequence). The CDR3 DNA is TGTGCCTGGAGTGTAGAGGGTCTAGCGGGGTTGGATGAGCAGTTCTTC. Translated: CAWSVEGLAGLDEQFF. Combining the CDR3 with reference TRBV30 and TRBJ2-1 gives the whole variable domain SQTIHQWPATLVQPVGSPLSLECTVEGTSNPNLYWYRQAAGRGLQLLFYSVGIGQISSEVPQNLSASRPQDRQFILSSKKLLLSDSGFYLCAWSVEGLAGLDEQFFGPGTRLTVL.

The chain is built from TRBV29-1 and TRBJ2-7; 8 positions match TRBD2. This CDR3 has 15 residues. V lost 2 bases to trimming and J lost 2 bases; unmatched junction nucleotides: 8. The V gene's germline CDR1 is SQVTM and CDR2 ANQGSEA. Written as DNA, the CDR3 is TGCAGCGTTGAATTGGTAGCGGGGAAGGCCTACGAGCAGTACTTC. Translating gives CSVELVAGKAYEQYF.

V and J are TRBV29-1 and TRBJ1-2; 8 bases are shared with TRBD1. Germline loops: CDR1 SQVTM, CDR2 ANQGSEA. V lost 6 bases, J lost 7 bases, and 10 bases stayed unmatched. The CDR3 is 13 residues long. In DNA form, the CDR3 reads TGCAGCGTCGTCACAGGGGGAGTATCTGGCTACACCTTC. It specifies CSVVTGGVSGYTF.

The chain uses TRBV29-1 and TRBJ2-1; D is ambiguous. Germline CDR1 and CDR2: SQVTM and ANQGSEA. This CDR3 region has 13 residues. Trimming took 4 bases from V and 2 from J, leaving 9 bases between them. The CDR3 nucleotides are TGCAGCGTTGGGTACACTACCTACAATGAGCAGTTCTTC. Translated: CSVGYTTYNEQFF.

The chain has TRBV11-3 and TRBJ2-7; a weak D match, TRBD2 (5 bases). V lost 1 base to trimming and J lost 4 bases, with 11 bases between them. The length of the CDR3 is 14 residues. CDR1 is SGHNT, CDR2 YENEEA, per germline. In nucleotides, the CDR3 is TGTGCCAGCAGCTTAGTTGCTAGCTCTTACGAGCAGTACTTC. Encoded protein: CASSLVASSYEQYF.

This clonotype has only a few counts. The rearrangement uses TRBV6-5 and TRBJ2-7, with 11 bases matching TRBD2. From germline, CDR1 is MNHEY and CDR2 SVGAGI. After removal of 5 bases from V and 2 bases from J, the junction contained 8 bases not matched to a gene. This CDR3 has 16 amino acids. CDR3 residues: CASSLGLAGGPYEQYF. CDR3 coding DNA: TGTGCCAGCAGTCTGGGGCTAGCGGGAGGACCCTACGAGCAGTACTTC.

The sample holds one count of this clonotype. The gene calls are TRBV29-1 and TRBJ2-1, with D perhaps TRBD1 (6 bases). Germline V lookup: CDR1 SQVTM, CDR2 ANQGSEA. The CDR3 has 15 residues. V was pared by 8 bases and J by 9 bases, with 26 bases between. The CDR3 bases are TGCAGCCCAAAGGGGCAGGGCCTGGCGACAGGTGAGCAGTTCTTC. Translating it yields CSPKGQGLATGEQFF.

In its sample, this clonotype was seen a few times. The chain uses TRBV19 and TRBJ2-7, with D perhaps assigned TRBD1 or TRBD2 (5 bases each). V dropped 5 bases and J dropped 5 bases, with 19 bases sitting between them. This CDR3 is 15 amino acids long. From germline, CDR1 is LNHDA and CDR2 SQIVND (reference sequence). In DNA form, the CDR3 reads TGTGCCAGTAGTTGGGGGACCGAGACCAACCACGAGCAGTACTTC. Its protein product is CASSWGTETNHEQYF.

Only a few counts were recorded for this clonotype. The chain has TRBV6-5 and TRBJ1-4; TRBD1 matches at 9 bases. V dropped 2 bases and J dropped 11; count of bases not matched to a gene: 0. This CDR3 is 12 amino acids long. The germline V gene encodes CDR1 MNHEY and CDR2 SVGAGI. The CDR3 coding sequence is TGTGCCAGCAGTTACGACAGGGGGAAACTGTTTTTT. It codes for CASSYDRGKLFF.

The table lists this clonotype with a count of one. J is TRBJ1-1 and V is TRBV19, with D perhaps TRBD1 (6 bases). Germline CDR1 is LNHDA and CDR2 is SQIVND (reference sequence). With 1 base removed from V and 5 bases from J, the gap between germline ends came to 11 bases. There are 14 residues in the CDR3. Written as DNA, the CDR3 is TGTGCCAGTAGTATAGGGTACAGGGTTACTGAAGCTTTCTTT. Encoded protein: CASSIGYRVTEAFF.

The rearrangement links TRBV30 to TRBJ2-7, with unresolved D. CDR1 GTSNPN and CDR2 SVGIG come from the germline V gene (reference sequence). The CDR3 runs 13 residues. Trimming removed 0 bases from V and 1 base from J, with 7 bases in between. CDR3 DNA: TGTGCCTGGAGTGTACTGCCTTCCTACGAGCAGTACTTC. Translating it yields CAWSVLPSYEQYF. The whole variable domain, filled in from reference TRBV30 and TRBJ2-7, reads SQTIHQWPATLVQPVGSPLSLECTVEGTSNPNLYWYRQAAGRGLQLLFYSVGIGQISSEVPQNLSASRPQDRQFILSSKKLLLSDSGFYLCAWSVLPSYEQYFGPGTRLTVT.

This clonotype has only a few counts. The chain links TRBV6-5 to TRBJ2-4, with a tentative D call TRBD1 (5 bases). The CDR3 loop spans 13 amino acids. Germline V gene lookup returns CDR1 MNHEY and CDR2 SVGAGI. The ends were cut back, 8 bases at V and 6 bases at J, with 14 bases in the middle. CDR3 amino acids: CASGAVGPNIQYF. In DNA form, the CDR3 reads TGTGCCAGCGGGGCCGTGGGGCCAAACATTCAGTACTTC.

V is TRBV24-1 and J is TRBJ1-2, with D perhaps TRBD1 (5 bases). Germline CDR1 KGHDR, CDR2 SFDVKD. This CDR3 comprises 14 residues. The V and J ends lost 3 bases and 4 bases respectively, with 11 bases between them. The CDR3 DNA follows: TGTGCCACCAGTGATGCCGACAGCCTCTATGGCTACACCTTC. The encoded protein is CATSDADSLYGYTF.

This rearrangement joins TRBV5-4 to TRBJ2-1; D remains ambiguous. V shed 0 bases and J shed 9 bases, with 13 bases lying between them. The CDR3 covers 14 residues. Germline V lookup: CDR1 SGHNT, CDR2 YYREEE (reference sequence). CDR3 sequence: CASSLAVQASEQFF. CDR3 bases: TGTGCCAGCAGCTTGGCCGTCCAGGCTAGTGAGCAGTTCTTC.

The CDR3 loop reads CSAEMGLGTGAQYF. The CDR3 DNA reads as TGCAGCGCAGAAATGGGACTGGGGACAGGGGCCCAGTACTTC. This chain joins TRBV29-1 and TRBJ2-5, with 10 bases identical to TRBD1. Germline V CDR1 and CDR2: SQVTM, ANQGSEA. CDR3 size: 14 residues. Unmatched junction bases numbered 14, after V lost 7 bases and J lost 9 bases.